One and the same sample provided the 6 T cell receptor beta chains below, sequenced in a study of OX40 agonist ivuxolimab in advanced cancers. Preparation of the library involved the immunoSEQ multiplex PCR assay. TCRdb limited this immuneACCESS table to in-frame rearrangements with V and J called. A share of clones is missing; checked studies link under half to unresolved V genes, and the rest is unexplained. This sample lists about 110,000 clones; approximately 89% were detected once. The ten largest clones capture 0.25% to 0.3% of the sample. This sample comprised CD4+ or CD8+ T cells sorted from blood, obtained in a trial of the OX40 agonist ivuxolimab. Source of these receptors: an adult with an advanced solid tumor such as melanoma, head and neck, liver or kidney cancer.

The chain uses TRBV7-9 and TRBJ1-1; TRBD1 might be the D (5 bases). From germline, CDR1 is SEHNR and CDR2 FQNEAQ (reference sequence). This CDR3 has 16 residues. Trimming cost V 3 bases and J 5 bases, with 19 bases left between them. CDR3 DNA: TGTGCCAGCAGCTTGGACGGGACCCCGGGCAGGACTGAAGCTTTCTTT. Its protein is CASSLDGTPGRTEAFF.

The rearrangement links TRBV9 to TRBJ2-5; a weak D match, TRBD1 (5 bases). CDR3 length equals 15 residues. Germline loops: CDR1 SGDLS, CDR2 YYNGEE. The V end lost 3 bases, the J end lost 5 bases, and 17 bases lay between the germline ends. CDR3 residues: CASSGSSGRRETQYF. CDR3 nucleotides: TGTGCCAGCAGCGGGTCCTCAGGGCGTCGCGAGACCCAGTACTTC.

This clone showed up just once. CDR3: CASSFLVVDYGYTF. CDR3 nucleotide sequence: TGTGCCAGCAGTTTCCTGGTCGTAGACTATGGCTACACCTTC. The chain links TRBV28 to TRBJ1-2; D remains unclear. The CDR3 is 14 residues long. Germline CDR1 is MDHEN and CDR2 is SYDVKM. Trimming cost V 3 bases and J 3 bases, with 11 bases left between them.

V usage is TRBV19 and J usage is TRBJ1-1; no clear D gene. The CDR3 totals 15 residues. V was cut by 0 bases and J by 0 bases, with 8 bases left in between. The germline V gene has CDR1 LNHDA and CDR2 SQIVND (reference sequence). The CDR3 DNA is TGTGCCAGTAGTATAGAAGGGATACTGAACACTGAAGCTTTCTTT. Protein: CASSIEGILNTEAFF.

Concerning this clone itself: One end of the junction does not line up with germline, which may come from a read error. The chain couples TRBV7-2 to TRBJ2-7; 7 bases fit TRBD1. Germline V gene lookup returns CDR1 SGHTA and CDR2 FQGNSA. The length of the CDR3 is 15 residues. The CDR3 nucleotides read TGTGTCAGCAGCCTTACAGGGGTGATATCCTACGAGCAGTACTTC. This gives the protein CVSSLTGVISYEQYF.

This clone is a singleton in its sample. J is TRBJ1-2 and V is TRBV28; D unclear. The CDR3 length is 12 residues. The germline V gene encodes CDR1 MDHEN and CDR2 SYDVKM. Between the trimmed V and J ends, which lost 5 bases and 3 bases, there was a span of 7 bases. Written as DNA, the CDR3 is TGTGCCAGCAGTCCTGGGGACTATGGCTACACCTTC. Residues: CASSPGDYGYTF.